This TCR beta chain was sequenced in a study of regulatory T cells in long-lasting Graves disease. Noted time point: persistent/refractory GD, antithyroid drugs over 5 years with positive TRAb. Researchers made the TCR library from RNA that was extracted from PBMCs. The length of the CDR3 is 17 residues. The germline V gene has CDR1 LNHDA and CDR2 SQIVND (reference sequence). Trimming removed 2 bases from V and 1 base from J, with 15 bases in between. The authors built TCR beta libraries using iRepertoire HTBI primers and Arm-PCR of CDR3 regions. MiXCR, applied by TCRdb to the multiplex PCR reads, yields one record per CDR3 protein. The profile covers about 460,000 distinct CDR3 sequences, with 22% appearing a single time and over 10% taken by the ten largest.

The rearrangement joins TRBV19 to TRBJ1-5; no definite D call. The receptor comes from a female donor with Graves disease. Sequenced material: peripheral blood mononuclear cells (PBMCs), taken when the disease was refractory, from a patient treated with antithyroid drugs. This CDR3 is CASSILYGSASNQPQHF. The CDR3 nucleotides are TGTGCCAGTAGTATACTATACGGTTCAGCAAGCAATCAGCCCCAGCATTTT.